This T cell receptor beta chain was sequenced during a study of shared clonotypes between healthy human individuals. Overall study: There were three CD4 naive, three CD4 memory, two CD8 naive and one CD8 memory plates per donor.

CDR3 length: 11 residues. The V gene lost 10 bases and the J gene lost 7 bases, with 11 bases spanning the gap. Germline loops: CDR1 MNHEY, CDR2 SVGAGI. The study separated CD4+ cells into CD45RA+ naive and CD45RA-negative memory subsets. This clone was recorded a few times. As processed by the authors: There were no quality scores in the junction-only immunoSEQ sequences, so filtering differed. Profiling relied on immunoSEQ multiplex PCR, and the TCRdb table lists in-frame clones only, not all of them. That table is the source of V, J and clone size, and D and trimming were worked out from the DNA. The data show millions of clones, around 94% seen once.

The TCR originated in a man younger than 30 in good health. The sample consisted of naive CD4+ T cells sorted from blood. Documented subset: CD45RA+ positively selected. This chain uses TRBV6-5 with TRBJ2-1; no clear D gene. The DNA for the CDR3 is TGTGCCACGCTAAGGAAGAATGAGCAGTTCTTC. Translation: CATLRKNEQFF.